This T cell receptor beta chain was sequenced for a study of spatial heterogeneity in lung cancer. Study information: Counts of TCR transcripts in tumor regions correlated strongly with a matched bulk RNA-seq T cell module score.

The sample holds a few counts of this clonotype. What it binds is not known. Study-wide results and caveats: One measure, the expanded intratumoral alpha and beta TCR count, tracked tumor mutation counts. Expanded TCR counts, ubiquitous and regional, correlated respectively with ubiquitous and regional nonsynonymous mutation counts.

Germline assignment: CDR1 LNHDA and CDR2 SQIVND (reference sequence). This CDR3 region has 13 residues. Trimming at V came to 1 base and at J to 4 bases, leaving 0 bases not matched to a gene. One entry per CDR3 protein results from TCRdb running MiXCR on the 5' RACE reads. The sample comprises approximately 7,600 distinct CDR3 sequences, approximately 20% of which are singletons, and roughly 12% rests with the top ten. Time point reported: sample taken at primary tumor resection. The donors comprised some 72 untreated early-stage non-small cell lung cancer patients. Unsorted samples of tumor, nontumor lung or frozen PBMC had their whole RNA sequenced.

The sequenced sample was lung tumor tissue, obtained at surgery. The origin of this receptor is a female donor with early-stage non-small cell lung cancer. The chain employs TRBV19 and TRBJ1-2, with 7 nucleotides matching TRBD1. CDR3: CASSIGQGYGYTF. In DNA, the CDR3 is TGTGCCAGTAGTATAGGACAGGGCTATGGCTACACCTTC.